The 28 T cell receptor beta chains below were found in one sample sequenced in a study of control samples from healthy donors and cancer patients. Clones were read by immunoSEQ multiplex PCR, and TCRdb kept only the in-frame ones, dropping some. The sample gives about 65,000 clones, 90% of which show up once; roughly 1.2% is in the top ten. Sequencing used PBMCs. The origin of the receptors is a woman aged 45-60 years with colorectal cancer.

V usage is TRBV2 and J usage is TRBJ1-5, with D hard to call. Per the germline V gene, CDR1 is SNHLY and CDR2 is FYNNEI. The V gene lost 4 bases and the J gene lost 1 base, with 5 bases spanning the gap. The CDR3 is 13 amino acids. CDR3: CASSVASNQPQHF. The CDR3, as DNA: TGTGCCAGCAGTGTCGCCAGCAATCAGCCCCAGCATTTT.

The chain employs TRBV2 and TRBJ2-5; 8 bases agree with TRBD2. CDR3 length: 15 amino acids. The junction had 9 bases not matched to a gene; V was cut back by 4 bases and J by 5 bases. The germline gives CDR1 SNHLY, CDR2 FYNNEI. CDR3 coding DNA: TGTGCCAGCAGTGTATCGAGCGGGGGAACGGAGACCCAGTACTTC. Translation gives CASSVSSGGTETQYF. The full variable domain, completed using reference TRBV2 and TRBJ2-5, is EPEVTQTPSHQVTQMGQEVILRCVPISNHLYFYWYRQILGQKVEFLVSFYNNEISEKSEIFDDQFSVERPDGSNFTLKIRSTKLEDSAMYFCASSVSSGGTETQYFGPGTRLLVL.

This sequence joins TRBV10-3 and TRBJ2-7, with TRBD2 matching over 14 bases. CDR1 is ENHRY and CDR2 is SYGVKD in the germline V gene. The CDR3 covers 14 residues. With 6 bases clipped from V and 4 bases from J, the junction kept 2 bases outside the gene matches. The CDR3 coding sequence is TGTGCCATCAGCGGGACTAGCGGGGGTTACGAGCAGTACTTC. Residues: CAISGTSGGYEQYF.

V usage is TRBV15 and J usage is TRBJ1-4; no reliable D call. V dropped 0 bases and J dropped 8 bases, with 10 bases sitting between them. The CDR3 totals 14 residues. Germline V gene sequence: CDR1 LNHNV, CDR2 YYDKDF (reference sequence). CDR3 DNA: TGTGCCACCAGCAGAGAACCAGAAGGGGAAAAACTGTTTTTT. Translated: CATSREPEGEKLFF.

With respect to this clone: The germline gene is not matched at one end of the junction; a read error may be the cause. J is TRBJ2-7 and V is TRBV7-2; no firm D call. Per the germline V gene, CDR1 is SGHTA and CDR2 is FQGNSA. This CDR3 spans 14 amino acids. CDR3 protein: CASSLDGSSYEQYF. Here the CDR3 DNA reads TGTGCCAGCAGTTTAGATGGGTCCTCCTACGAGCAGTACTTC.

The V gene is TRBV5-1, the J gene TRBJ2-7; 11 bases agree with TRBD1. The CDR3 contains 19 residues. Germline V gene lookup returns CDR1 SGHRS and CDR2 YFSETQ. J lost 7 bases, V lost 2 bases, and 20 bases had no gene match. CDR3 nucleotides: TGCGCCAGCAGCTTTCTCCCTACAGGGTTGGGACAGGGGGGTATGGAGCAGTACTTC. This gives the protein CASSFLPTGLGQGGMEQYF.

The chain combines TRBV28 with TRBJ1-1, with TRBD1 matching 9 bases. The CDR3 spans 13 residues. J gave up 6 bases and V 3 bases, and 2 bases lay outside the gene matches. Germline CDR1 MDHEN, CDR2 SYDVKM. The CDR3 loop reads CASSLGQGPEAFF. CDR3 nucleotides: TGTGCCAGCAGTTTGGGACAGGGCCCTGAAGCTTTCTTT.

The CDR3 coding sequence is TGCGCCAGCAGCTTTGGCGCCTACGAGGCTGGAAACACCATATATTTT. Protein sequence: CASSFGAYEAGNTIYF. V gene TRBV5-1 combines with J gene TRBJ1-3; D remains ambiguous. CDR1 is SGHRS, CDR2 YFSETQ, per germline. There are 16 residues in the CDR3. Trimming removed 2 bases from V and 2 bases from J, with 14 bases in between.

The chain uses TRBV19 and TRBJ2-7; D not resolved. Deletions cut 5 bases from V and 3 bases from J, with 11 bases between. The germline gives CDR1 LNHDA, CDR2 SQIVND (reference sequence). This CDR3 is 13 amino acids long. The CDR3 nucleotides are TGTGCCAGTAGTCCTCGTCCAGACTACGAGCAGTACTTC. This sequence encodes CASSPRPDYEQYF. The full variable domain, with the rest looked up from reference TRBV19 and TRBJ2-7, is DGGITQSPKYLFRKEGQNVTLSCEQNLNHDAMYWYRQDPGQGLRLIYYSQIVNDFQKGDIAEGYSVSREKKESFPLTVTSAQKNPTAFYLCASSPRPDYEQYFGPGTRLTVT.

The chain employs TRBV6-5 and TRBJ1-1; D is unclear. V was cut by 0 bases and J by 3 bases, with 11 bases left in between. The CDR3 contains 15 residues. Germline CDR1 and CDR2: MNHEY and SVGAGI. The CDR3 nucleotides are TGTGCCAGCAGTTACTCGTTTCGGGTCCACACTGAAGCTTTCTTT. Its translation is CASSYSFRVHTEAFF.

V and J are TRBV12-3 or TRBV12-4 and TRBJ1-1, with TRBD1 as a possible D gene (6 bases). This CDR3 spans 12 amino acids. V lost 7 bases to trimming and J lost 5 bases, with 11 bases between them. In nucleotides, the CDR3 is TGTGCCAGCATTACAGGGAGTACTGAAGCTTTCTTT. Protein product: CASITGSTEAFF.

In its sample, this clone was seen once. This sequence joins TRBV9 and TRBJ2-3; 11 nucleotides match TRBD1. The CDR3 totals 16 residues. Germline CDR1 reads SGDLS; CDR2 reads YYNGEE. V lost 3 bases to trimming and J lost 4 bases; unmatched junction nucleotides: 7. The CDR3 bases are TGTGCCAGCAGCGCCGAGGACAGGGGGCCAGCAGATACGCAGTATTTT. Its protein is CASSAEDRGPADTQYF.

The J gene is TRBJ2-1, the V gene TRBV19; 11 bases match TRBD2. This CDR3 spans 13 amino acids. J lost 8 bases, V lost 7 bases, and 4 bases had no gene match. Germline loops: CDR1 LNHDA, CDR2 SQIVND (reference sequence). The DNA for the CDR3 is TGTGCCAGTAATAGCGGGGGGGCTGATGAGCAGTTCTTC. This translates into CASNSGGADEQFF.

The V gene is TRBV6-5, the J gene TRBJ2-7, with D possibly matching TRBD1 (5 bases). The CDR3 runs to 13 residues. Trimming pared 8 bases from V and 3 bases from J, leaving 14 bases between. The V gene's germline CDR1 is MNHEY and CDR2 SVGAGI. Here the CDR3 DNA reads TGTGCCAGCCAACAGGCACCGGACTACGAGCAGTACTTC. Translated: CASQQAPDYEQYF.

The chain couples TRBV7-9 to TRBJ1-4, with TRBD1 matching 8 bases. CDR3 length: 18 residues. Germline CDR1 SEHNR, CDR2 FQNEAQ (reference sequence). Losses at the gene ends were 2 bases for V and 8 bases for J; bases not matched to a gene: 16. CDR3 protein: CASSLMDRVVLGREKLFF. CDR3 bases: TGTGCCAGCAGCTTAATGGACAGGGTCGTACTCGGAAGAGAAAAACTGTTTTTT.

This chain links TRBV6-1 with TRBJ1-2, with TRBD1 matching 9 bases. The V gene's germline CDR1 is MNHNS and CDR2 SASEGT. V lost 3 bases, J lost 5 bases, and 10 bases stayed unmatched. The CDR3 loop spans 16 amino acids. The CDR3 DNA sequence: TGTGCCAGCAGTGACCTACAGGGGGCGTCGGGGTATGGCTACACCTTC. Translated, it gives CASSDLQGASGYGYTF.

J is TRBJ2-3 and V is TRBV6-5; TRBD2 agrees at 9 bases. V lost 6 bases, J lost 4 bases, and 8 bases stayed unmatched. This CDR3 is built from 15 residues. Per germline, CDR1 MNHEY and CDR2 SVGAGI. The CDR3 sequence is CASRATAGGPDTQYF. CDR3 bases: TGTGCCAGCAGGGCCACTGCGGGGGGGCCAGATACGCAGTATTTT.

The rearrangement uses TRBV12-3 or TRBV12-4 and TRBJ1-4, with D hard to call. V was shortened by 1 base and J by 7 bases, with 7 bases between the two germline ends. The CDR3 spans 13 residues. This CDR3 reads CASSLVQAEKLFF. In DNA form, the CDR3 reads TGTGCCAGCAGTTTAGTCCAGGCTGAAAAACTGTTTTTT.

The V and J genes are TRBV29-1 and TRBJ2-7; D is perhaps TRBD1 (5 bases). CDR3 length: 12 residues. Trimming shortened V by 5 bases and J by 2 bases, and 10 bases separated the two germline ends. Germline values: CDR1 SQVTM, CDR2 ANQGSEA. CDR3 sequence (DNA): TGCAGCGTTAGTAGGGGTCCCTACGAGCAGTACTTC. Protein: CSVSRGPYEQYF.

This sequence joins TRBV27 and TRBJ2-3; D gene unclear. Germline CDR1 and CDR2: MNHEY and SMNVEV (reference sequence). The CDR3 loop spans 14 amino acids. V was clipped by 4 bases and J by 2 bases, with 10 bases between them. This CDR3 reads CASSWGGSTDTQYF. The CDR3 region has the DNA TGTGCCAGCAGTTGGGGTGGCTCCACAGATACGCAGTATTTT.

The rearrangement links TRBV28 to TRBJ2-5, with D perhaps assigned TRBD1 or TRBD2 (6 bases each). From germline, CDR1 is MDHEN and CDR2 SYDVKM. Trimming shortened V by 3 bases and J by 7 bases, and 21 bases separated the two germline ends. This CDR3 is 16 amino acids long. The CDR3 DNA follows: TGTGCCAGCAGTTTCTTGACCCGGGGGCGCGTGGTGACCCAGTACTTC. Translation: CASSFLTRGRVVTQYF.

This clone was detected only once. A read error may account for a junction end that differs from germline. CDR3 DNA: TGTGCCAGCAGCCAAGATCGGGGCAGGGGGACCTTCTTC. Translated, it gives CASSQDRGRGTFF. The chain has TRBV3-1 (or the pseudogene TRBV3-2) and TRBJ2-7; 7 bases agree with TRBD1. This CDR3 spans 13 amino acids. Germline CDR1 and CDR2: LGHDT and YNNKEL (reference sequence).

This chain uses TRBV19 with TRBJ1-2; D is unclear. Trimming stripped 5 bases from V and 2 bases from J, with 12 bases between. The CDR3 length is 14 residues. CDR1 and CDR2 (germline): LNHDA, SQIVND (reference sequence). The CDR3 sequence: CASSPQTGNYGYTF. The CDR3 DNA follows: TGTGCCAGTAGTCCCCAGACGGGGAACTATGGCTACACCTTC.

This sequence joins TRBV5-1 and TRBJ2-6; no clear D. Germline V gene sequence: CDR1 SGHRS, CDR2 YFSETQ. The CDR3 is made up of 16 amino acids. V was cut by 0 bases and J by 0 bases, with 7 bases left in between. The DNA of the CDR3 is TGCGCCAGCAGCTTGGGGGATATCTCTGGGGCCAACGTCCTGACTTTC. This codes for CASSLGDISGANVLTF.

CDR3 sequence reads: CASSPTGTVNIQYF. Here the CDR3 DNA reads TGCGCCAGCAGCCCAACCGGGACCGTTAACATTCAGTACTTC. The chain couples TRBV5-1 to TRBJ2-4; tentatively, D is TRBD1 or TRBD2 (5 bases each). This CDR3 is built from 14 residues. Trimming left V 4 bases short and J 7 bases short, with 15 bases between. Germline CDR1 is SGHRS and CDR2 is YFSETQ. Variable domain in full (rest from reference TRBV5-1 and TRBJ2-4): KAGVTQTPRYLIKTRGQQVTLSCSPISGHRSVSWYQQTPGQGLQFLFEYFSETQRNKGNFPGRFSGRQFSNSRSEMNVSTLELGDSALYLCASSPTGTVNIQYFGAGTRLSVL.

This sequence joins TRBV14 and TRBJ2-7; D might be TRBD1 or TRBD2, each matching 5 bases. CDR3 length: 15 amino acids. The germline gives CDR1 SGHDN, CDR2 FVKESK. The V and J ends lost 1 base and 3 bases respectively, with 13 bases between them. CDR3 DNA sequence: TGTGCCAGCAGCCAAGGACCGAGGGGCTACTACGAGCAGTACTTC. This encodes CASSQGPRGYYEQYF.

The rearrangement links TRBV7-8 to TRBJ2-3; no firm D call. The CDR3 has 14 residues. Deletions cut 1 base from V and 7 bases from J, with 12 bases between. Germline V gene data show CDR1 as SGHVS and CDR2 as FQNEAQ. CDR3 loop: CASSLGSPINTQYF. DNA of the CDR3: TGTGCCAGCAGCTTAGGGAGCCCGATAAATACGCAGTATTTT.

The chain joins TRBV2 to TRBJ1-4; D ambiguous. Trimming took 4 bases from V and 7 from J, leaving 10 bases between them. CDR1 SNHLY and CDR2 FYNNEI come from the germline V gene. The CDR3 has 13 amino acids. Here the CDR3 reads CASSAGVTEKLFF. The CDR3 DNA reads TGTGCCAGCAGTGCTGGCGTGACTGAAAAACTGTTTTTT.